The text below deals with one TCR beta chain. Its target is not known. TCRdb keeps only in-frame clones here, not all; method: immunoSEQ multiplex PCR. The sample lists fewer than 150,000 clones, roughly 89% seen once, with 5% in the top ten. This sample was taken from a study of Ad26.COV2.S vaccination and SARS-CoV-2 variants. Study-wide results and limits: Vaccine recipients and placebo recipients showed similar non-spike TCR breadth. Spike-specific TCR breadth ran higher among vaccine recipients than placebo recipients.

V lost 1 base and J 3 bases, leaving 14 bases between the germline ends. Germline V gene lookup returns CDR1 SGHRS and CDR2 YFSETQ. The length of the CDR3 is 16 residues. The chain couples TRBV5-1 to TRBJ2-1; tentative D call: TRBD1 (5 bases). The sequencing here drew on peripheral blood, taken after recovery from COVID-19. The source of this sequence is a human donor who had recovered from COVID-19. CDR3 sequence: CASSLQGRQFYNEQFF. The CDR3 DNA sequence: TGCGCCAGCAGCTTGCAGGGTCGTCAGTTCTACAATGAGCAGTTCTTC.